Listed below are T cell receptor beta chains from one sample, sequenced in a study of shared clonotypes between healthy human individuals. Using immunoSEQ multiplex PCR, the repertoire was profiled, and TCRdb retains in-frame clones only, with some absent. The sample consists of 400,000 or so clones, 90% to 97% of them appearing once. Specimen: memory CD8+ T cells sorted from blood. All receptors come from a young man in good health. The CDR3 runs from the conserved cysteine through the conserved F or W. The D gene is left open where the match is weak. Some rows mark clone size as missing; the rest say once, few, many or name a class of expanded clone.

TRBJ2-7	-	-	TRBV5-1	CASSSLGSYEQYF	TGCGCCAGCAGCTCACTAGGCTCCTACGAGCAGTACTTC
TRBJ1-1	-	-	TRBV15	CATSRGGRGNTEAFF	TGTGCCACCAGCAGGGGAGGAAGGGGGAACACTGAAGCTTTCTTT
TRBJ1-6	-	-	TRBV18	CASSPGQGGLSPLHF	TGTGCCAGCTCACCGGGGCAGGGAGGGCTTTCACCCCTCCACTTT
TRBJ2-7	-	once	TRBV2	CASRVATGPEQYF	TGTGCCAGCAGGGTCGCAACAGGGCCCGAGCAGTACTTC
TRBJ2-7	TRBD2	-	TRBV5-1	CASSLAGGAFTPYEQYF	TGCGCCAGCAGCTTGGCGGGGGGGGCTTTCACCCCCTACGAGCAGTACTTC
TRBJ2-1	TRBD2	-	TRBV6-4	CASRTPFAGGILDEQFF	TGTGCCAGCAGGACTCCTTTCGCGGGAGGGATTCTCGATGAGCAGTTCTTC
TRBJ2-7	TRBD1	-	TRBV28	CASTVDRGANEQYF	TGTGCCAGCACTGTCGACAGGGGGGCGAACGAGCAGTACTTC
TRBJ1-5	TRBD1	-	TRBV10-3	CAISPSRGEGVQPQHF	TGTGCCATCAGCCCTTCCAGGGGGGAAGGGGTCCAGCCCCAGCATTTT
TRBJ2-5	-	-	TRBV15	CATSRGQDRGTQYF	TGTGCCACCAGCAGAGGACAGGATAGGGGAACCCAGTACTTC
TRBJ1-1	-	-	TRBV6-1	CASSGTRNTEAFF	TGTGCCAGCTCTGGGACAAGGAACACTGAAGCTTTCTTT
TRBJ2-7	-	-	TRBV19	CASKFQGKSYEQYF	TGTGCCAGTAAGTTCCAGGGGAAGTCCTACGAGCAGTACTTC
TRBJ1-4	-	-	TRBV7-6	CASSLGQHEKLFF	TGTGCCAGCAGCTTAGGACAGCATGAAAAACTGTTTTTT
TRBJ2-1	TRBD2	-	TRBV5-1	CASSRRLADYNEQFF	TGCGCCAGCAGCCGTCGACTAGCGGACTACAATGAGCAGTTCTTC
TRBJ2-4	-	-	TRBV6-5	CASSYSGIAKNIQYF	TGTGCCAGCAGTTACTCAGGGATAGCCAAAAACATTCAGTACTTC
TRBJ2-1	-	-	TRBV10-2	CASSESGRVGDNEQFF	TGCGCCAGCAGTGAGTCGGGGAGAGTAGGGGACAATGAGCAGTTCTTC
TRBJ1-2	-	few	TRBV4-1	CASSQDRDYGYTF	TGCGCCAGCAGCCAAGACAGGGACTATGGCTACACCTTC
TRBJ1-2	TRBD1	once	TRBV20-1	CSVQGARGYTF	TGCAGCGTACAGGGGGCGCGGGGCTACACCTTC
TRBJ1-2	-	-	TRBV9	CASSALNGLPYGYTF	TGTGCCAGCAGCGCCCTGAATGGATTGCCCTATGGCTACACCTTC
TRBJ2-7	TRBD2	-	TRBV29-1	CSVARTSGSEQYF	TGCAGCGTTGCCAGGACTAGCGGGAGCGAGCAGTACTTC
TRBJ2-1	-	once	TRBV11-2	CASSLEFLAVQFF	TGTGCCAGCAGCTTAGAGTTCCTAGCAGTGCAGTTCTTC
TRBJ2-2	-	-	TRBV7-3	CASSLLGFRNTGELFF	TGTGCCAGCAGCTTATTAGGGTTCAGGAACACCGGGGAGCTGTTTTTT
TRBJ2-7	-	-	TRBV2	CASSSRDSPGGEQYF	TGTGCCAGCAGCTCCCGGGACAGTCCGGGGGGGGAGCAGTACTTC
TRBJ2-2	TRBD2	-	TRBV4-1	CASSQPTSGRTGELFF	TGCGCCAGCAGCCAACCGACTAGCGGGAGAACCGGGGAGCTGTTTTTT
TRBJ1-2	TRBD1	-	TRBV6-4	CASSVNPGTGGGYGYTF	TGTGCCAGCAGTGTCAACCCCGGGACAGGGGGCGGCTATGGCTACACCTTC
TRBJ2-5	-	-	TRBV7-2	CASSSGPLEGGTQYF	TGTGCCAGCAGCTCAGGCCCCCTCGAGGGGGGGACCCAGTACTTC
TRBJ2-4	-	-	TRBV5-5	CASSLDQGVNIQYF	TGTGCCAGCAGCTTGGATCAGGGAGTTAACATTCAGTACTTC
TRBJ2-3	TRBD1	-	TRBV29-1	CSLGQGAGDTQYF	TGCAGCCTTGGACAGGGGGCGGGGGATACGCAGTATTTT
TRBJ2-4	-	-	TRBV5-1	CASSLAGEDIQYF	TGCGCCAGCAGCTTGGCGGGTGAGGACATTCAGTACTTC